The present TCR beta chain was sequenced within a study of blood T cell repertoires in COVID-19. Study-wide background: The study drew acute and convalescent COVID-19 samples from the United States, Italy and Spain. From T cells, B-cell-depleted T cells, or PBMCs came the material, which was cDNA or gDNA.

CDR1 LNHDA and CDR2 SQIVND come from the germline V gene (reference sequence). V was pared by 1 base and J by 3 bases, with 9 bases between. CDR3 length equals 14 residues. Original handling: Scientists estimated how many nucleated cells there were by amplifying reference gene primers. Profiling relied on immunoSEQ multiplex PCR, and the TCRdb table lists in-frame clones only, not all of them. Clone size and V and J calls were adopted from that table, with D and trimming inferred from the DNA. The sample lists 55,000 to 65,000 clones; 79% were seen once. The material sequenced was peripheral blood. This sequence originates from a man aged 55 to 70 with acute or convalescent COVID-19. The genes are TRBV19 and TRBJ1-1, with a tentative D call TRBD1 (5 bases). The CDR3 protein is CASSIVSGYTEAFF. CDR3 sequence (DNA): TGTGCCAGTAGTATAGTGTCAGGGTACACTGAAGCTTTCTTT.